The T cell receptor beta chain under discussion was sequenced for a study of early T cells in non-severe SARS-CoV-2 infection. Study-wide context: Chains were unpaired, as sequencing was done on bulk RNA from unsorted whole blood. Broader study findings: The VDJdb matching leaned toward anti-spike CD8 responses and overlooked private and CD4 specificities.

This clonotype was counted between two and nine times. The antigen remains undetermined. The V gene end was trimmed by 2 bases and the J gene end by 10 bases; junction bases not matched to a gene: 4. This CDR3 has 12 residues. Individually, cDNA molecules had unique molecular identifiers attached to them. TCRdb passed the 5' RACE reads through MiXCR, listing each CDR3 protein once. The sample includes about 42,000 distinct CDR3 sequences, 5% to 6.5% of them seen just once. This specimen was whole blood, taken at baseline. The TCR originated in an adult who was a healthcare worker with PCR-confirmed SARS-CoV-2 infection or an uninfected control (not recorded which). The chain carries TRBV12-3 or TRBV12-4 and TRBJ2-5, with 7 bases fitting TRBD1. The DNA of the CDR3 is TGTGCCAGCAGTTTACCCCCAGGGGGCCAGTACTTC. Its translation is CASSLPPGGQYF.